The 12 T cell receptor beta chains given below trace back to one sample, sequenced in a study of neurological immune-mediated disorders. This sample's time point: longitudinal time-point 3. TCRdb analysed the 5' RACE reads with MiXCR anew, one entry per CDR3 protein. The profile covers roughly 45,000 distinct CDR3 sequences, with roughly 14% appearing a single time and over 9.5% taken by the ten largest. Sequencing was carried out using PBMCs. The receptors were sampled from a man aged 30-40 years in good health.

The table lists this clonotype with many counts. CDR3 amino acids: CSARDPGGDWEQFF. In DNA, the CDR3 is TGCAGTGCTAGAGACCCGGGAGGAGATTGGGAGCAGTTCTTC. V is TRBV20-1 and J is TRBJ2-1, with 7 bases that match TRBD2. V lost 0 bases, J lost 10 bases, and 9 bases stayed unmatched. Germline CDR1 is DFQATT and CDR2 is SNEGSKA (reference sequence). The CDR3 totals 14 residues.

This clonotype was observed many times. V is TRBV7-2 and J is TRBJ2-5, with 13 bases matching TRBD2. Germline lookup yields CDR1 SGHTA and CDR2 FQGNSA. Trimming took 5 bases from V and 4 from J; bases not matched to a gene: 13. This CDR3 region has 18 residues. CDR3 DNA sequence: TGTGCCAGCAGCCGAAAGACTAGCGGGAGGTGGGGCGGAGAGACCCAGTACTTC. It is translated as CASSRKTSGRWGGETQYF.

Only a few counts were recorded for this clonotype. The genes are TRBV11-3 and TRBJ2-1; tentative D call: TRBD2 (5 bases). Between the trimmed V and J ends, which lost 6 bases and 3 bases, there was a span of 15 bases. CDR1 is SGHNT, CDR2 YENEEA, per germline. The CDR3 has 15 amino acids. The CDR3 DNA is TGTGCCAGCAGATACGATGGACTCCGCTACAATGAGCAGTTCTTC. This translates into CASRYDGLRYNEQFF.

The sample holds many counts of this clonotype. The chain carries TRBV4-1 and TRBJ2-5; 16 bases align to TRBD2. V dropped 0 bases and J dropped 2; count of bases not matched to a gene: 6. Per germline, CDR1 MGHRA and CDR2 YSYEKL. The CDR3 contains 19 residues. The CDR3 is CASSQEPGLAGGPQETQYF. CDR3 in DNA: TGCGCCAGCAGCCAAGAACCGGGACTAGCGGGAGGGCCACAAGAGACCCAGTACTTC.

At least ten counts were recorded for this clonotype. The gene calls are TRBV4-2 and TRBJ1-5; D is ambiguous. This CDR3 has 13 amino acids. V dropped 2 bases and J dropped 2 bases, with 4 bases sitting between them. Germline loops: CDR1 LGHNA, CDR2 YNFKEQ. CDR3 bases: TGTGCCAGCAGCCAACAGGGCAATCAGCCCCAGCATTTT. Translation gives CASSQQGNQPQHF.

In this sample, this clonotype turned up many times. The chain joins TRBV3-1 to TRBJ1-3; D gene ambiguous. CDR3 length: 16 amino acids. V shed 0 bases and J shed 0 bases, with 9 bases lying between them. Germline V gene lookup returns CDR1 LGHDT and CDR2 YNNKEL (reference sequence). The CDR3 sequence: CASSQDPVNSGNTIYF. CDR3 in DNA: TGTGCCAGCAGCCAAGACCCAGTAAACTCTGGAAACACCATATATTTT.

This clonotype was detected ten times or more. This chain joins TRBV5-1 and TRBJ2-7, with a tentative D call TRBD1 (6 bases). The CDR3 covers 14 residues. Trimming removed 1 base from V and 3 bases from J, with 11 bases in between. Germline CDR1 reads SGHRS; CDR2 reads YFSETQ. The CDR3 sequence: CASSLSTGLYEQYF. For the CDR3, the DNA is TGCGCCAGCAGCTTGTCTACAGGGCTCTACGAGCAGTACTTC. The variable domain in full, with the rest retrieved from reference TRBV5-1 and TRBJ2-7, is KAGVTQTPRYLIKTRGQQVTLSCSPISGHRSVSWYQQTPGQGLQFLFEYFSETQRNKGNFPGRFSGRQFSNSRSEMNVSTLELGDSALYLCASSLSTGLYEQYFGPGTRLTVT.

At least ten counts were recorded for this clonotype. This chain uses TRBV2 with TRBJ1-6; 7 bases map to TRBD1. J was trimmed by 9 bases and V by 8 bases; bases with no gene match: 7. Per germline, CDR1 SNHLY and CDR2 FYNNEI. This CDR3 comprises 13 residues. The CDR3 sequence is CASGWQGVSPLHF. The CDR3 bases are TGTGCCAGCGGTTGGCAGGGGGTTTCACCCCTCCACTTT.

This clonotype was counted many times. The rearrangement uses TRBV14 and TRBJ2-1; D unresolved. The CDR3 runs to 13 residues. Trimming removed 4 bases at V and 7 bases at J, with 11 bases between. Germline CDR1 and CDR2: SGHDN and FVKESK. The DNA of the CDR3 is TGTGCCAGCAGCCCTCCCGGGCGGAATGAGCAGTTCTTC. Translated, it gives CASSPPGRNEQFF.

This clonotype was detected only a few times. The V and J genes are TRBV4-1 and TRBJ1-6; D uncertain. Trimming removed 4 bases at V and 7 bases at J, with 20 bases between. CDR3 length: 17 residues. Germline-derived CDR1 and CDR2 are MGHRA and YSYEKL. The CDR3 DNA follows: TGCGCCAGCAGCCTACTTCCGTCGGCAGCATTGAATTCACCCCTCCACTTT. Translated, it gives CASSLLPSAALNSPLHF.

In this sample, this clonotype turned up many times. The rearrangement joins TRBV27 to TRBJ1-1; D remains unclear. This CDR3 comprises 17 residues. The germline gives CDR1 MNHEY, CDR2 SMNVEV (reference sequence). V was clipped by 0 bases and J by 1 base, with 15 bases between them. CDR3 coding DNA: TGTGCCAGCAGTTTATCACCTCCTCCTCGGGGGAACACTGAAGCTTTCTTT. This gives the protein CASSLSPPPRGNTEAFF.

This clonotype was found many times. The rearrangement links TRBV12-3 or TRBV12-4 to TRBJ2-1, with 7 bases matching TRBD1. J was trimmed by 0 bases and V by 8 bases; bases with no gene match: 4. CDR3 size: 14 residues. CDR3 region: CASLRDSSYNEQFF. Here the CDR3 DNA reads TGTGCCAGCCTACGGGACAGCTCCTACAATGAGCAGTTCTTC.